This TCR beta chain was captured by sequencing in a study of cytomegalovirus exposure and HLA in healthy donors. With 60 Vbeta and 13 Jbeta primers, the PCR was carried out. Repertoires were generated with immunoSEQ multiplex PCR, while TCRdb's copy carries only in-frame clones and drops some. The sample shows roughly 200,000 clones, 9.5% of them seen only once. The study's findings and limits: Several V segments, TRBV6-2 and TRBV6-3 among them, could not be told apart and were dropped. CMV serostatus stood as the only immune exposure information on hand.

In regard to this clone: The target antigen is unknown.

This CDR3 is 14 amino acids long. Germline V lookup: CDR1 MNHNS, CDR2 SASEGT. Trimming stripped 1 base from V and 10 bases from J, with 14 bases between. Sequencing was performed on PBMCs. The source of this sequence is a woman aged 25 to 39 in good health and CMV-seropositive. This chain uses TRBV6-1 with TRBJ1-5, with D tentatively TRBD1 (5 bases). The DNA of the CDR3 is TGTGCCAGCAGTGAAGGACAGTGGGGTGGACCCCAGCATTTT. Translating it yields CASSEGQWGGPQHF.